This T cell receptor (beta chain) was sequenced during a study of T cell responses to AZD1222 COVID-19 vaccine. General study findings and limits: No repertoire was sampled before or during the peak T cell response, only after it.

The assay was immunoSEQ multiplex PCR, and TCRdb's table has in-frame clones only and misses some. The sample includes 130,000 to 150,000 clones, 90% of them seen just once. This clone came up once. The antigen is unknown. The CDR3 is 11 residues long. V shed 7 bases and J shed 1 base, with 5 bases lying between them. The rearrangement links TRBV5-3 to TRBJ1-1; D is uncertain. TRBV5-3 is identified as an open reading frame with a role that is uncertain. This receptor was identified in an adult in good health. The sequencing here drew on peripheral blood, taken on day 0 of AZD1222 vaccination. CDR3 residues: CARAKNTEAFF. The CDR3 nucleotides read TGTGCCAGAGCTAAGAACACTGAAGCTTTCTTT.